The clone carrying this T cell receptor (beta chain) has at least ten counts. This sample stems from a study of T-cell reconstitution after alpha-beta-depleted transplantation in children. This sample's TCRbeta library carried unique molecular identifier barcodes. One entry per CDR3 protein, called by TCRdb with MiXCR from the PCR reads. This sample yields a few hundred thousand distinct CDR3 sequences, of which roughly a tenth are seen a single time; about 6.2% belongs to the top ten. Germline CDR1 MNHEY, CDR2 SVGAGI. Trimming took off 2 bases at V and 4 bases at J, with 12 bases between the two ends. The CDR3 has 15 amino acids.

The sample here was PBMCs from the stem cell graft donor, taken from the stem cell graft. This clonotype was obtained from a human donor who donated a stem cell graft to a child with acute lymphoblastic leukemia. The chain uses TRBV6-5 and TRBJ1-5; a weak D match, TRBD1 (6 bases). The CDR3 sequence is CASSYGGAVNQPQHF. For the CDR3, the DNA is TGTGCCAGCAGTTACGGGGGGGCGGTAAATCAGCCCCAGCATTTT.